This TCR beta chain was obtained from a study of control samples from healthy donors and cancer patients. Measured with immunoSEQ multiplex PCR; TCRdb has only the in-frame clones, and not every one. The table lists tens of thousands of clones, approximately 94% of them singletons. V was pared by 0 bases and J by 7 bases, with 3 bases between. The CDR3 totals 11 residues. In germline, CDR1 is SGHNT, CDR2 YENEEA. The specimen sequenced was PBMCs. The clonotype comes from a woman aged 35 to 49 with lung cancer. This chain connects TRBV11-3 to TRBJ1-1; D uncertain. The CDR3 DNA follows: TGTGCCAGCAGCTTAGATAATGAAGCTTTCTTT. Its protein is CASSLDNEAFF.